A selection of T cell receptor beta chains follows, all from one sample in a study of PD-1 blockade in classical Hodgkin lymphoma. TCRdb's copy holds only in-frame clones and misses some; the assay was immunoSEQ multiplex PCR. This sample has over 20,000 clones, with around 80% found just once. Source: peripheral blood mononuclear cells (PBMCs), taken before the fourth cycle of nivolumab. Source of these receptors: a human donor with classical Hodgkin lymphoma. Each CDR3 is given with its conserved first and last residue. A D gene is named only where the DNA matches it firmly. Size values are once, few and many counts, or a class for expanded clones, and some rows have none.

j_call | v_call | clone_size | d_call | cdr3_nt | cdr3_aa
TRBJ1-6 | TRBV30 | . | . | TGTGCCTGGAGTGACTTAAATTCACCCCTCCACTTT | CAWSDLNSPLHF
TRBJ2-5 | TRBV7-6 | . | . | TGTGCCAGCAGCTTAGGTATAAGGGAGACCCAGTACTTC | CASSLGIRETQYF
TRBJ1-1 | TRBV6-1 | once | TRBD1 | TGTGCCACAAGGACAGGGGGATACACTGAAGCTTTCTTT | CATRTGGYTEAFF
TRBJ1-2 | TRBV30 | . | TRBD1 | TGTGCCTGGATGGACTGGACAGGAGTCTTCTATGGCTACACCTTC | CAWMDWTGVFYGYTF
TRBJ2-1 | TRBV6-1 | few | . | TGTGCCAGCAGTGAAGCGATGATGGGGTACAATGAGCAGTTCTTC | CASSEAMMGYNEQFF
TRBJ1-1 | TRBV5-6 | . | . | TGTGCCAGCAGCAGGTGGAACACTGAAGCTTTCTTT | CASSRWNTEAFF
TRBJ2-1 | TRBV19 | . | TRBD1 | TGTGCCAGTACCTCGACAGGGTGGAATGAGCAGTTCTTC | CASTSTGWNEQFF
TRBJ1-2 | TRBV7-2 | . | . | TGTGCCAGCAGCCCAAGGACGGGAAACTATGGCTACACCTTC | CASSPRTGNYGYTF
TRBJ2-7 | TRBV11-2 | few | . | TGTGCCAGCAGCTTAGATAGGAGCGAGCAGTACTTC | CASSLDRSEQYF
TRBJ1-5 | TRBV5-1 | few | . | TGCGCCAGCAGTTCTGGGGAGTCACAGAATCAGCCCCAGCATTTT | CASSSGESQNQPQHF
TRBJ2-1 | TRBV27 | once | TRBD1 | TGTGCCAGCAGCTCGACAGGGAGCCCCTACAATGAGCAGTTCTTC | CASSSTGSPYNEQFF
TRBJ2-7 | TRBV5-6 | . | . | TGTGCCAGCAGCTGGACCAGACAGGCCCAGCACTACGAGCAGTACTTC | CASSWTRQAQHYEQYF
TRBJ1-6 | TRBV5-1 | few | . | TGCGCCAGCAGCCGGGACGGCCCCAATTCACCCCTCCACTTT | CASSRDGPNSPLHF
TRBJ1-2 | TRBV5-5 | . | TRBD1 | TGTGCCAGCAGCTCCACGGGACAGGGTCTTGGCTACACCTTC | CASSSTGQGLGYTF
TRBJ2-3 | TRBV7-2 | once | TRBD2 | TGTGCCAGCAGCACCCCTTTAGCGGGGGGGCCTGGAGATACGCAGTATTTT | CASSTPLAGGPGDTQYF
TRBJ2-7 | TRBV7-3 | . | TRBD1 | TGTGCCAGCAGCCTCCGGGACAGGGCTTTCGGCGAGCAGTACTTC | CASSLRDRAFGEQYF
TRBJ2-3 | TRBV30 | . | . | TGTGCCTGGAGTGTTGTGGAGAGGGGAGGCACAGATACGCAGTATTTT | CAWSVVERGGTDTQYF
TRBJ1-2 | TRBV28 | once | TRBD1 | TGTGCCAGCAGTTTTGGGACAGATGGCTACACCTTC | CASSFGTDGYTF
TRBJ2-1 | TRBV4-3 | . | . | TGCGCCAGCAGCCAAGACCTCCCGGGCCTCTCTGGGTACAATGAGCAGTTCTTC | CASSQDLPGLSGYNEQFF
TRBJ2-1 | TRBV11-2 | few | . | TGTGCCAGCAGCTCCCACGATGGGGCGACCTACAATGAGCAGTTCTTC | CASSSHDGATYNEQFF
TRBJ2-7 | TRBV5-1 | . | . | TGCGCCAGCAGCTTGATAGGGGTGGACGAGCAGTACTTC | CASSLIGVDEQYF
TRBJ1-5 | TRBV28 | . | TRBD1 | TGTGCCAGCAGCCGTCAGACAGGGCGACAGCCCCAGCATTTT | CASSRQTGRQPQHF
TRBJ2-1 | TRBV7-3 | few | . | TGTGCCAGCAGCGCCAATTACAATGAGCAGTTCTTC | CASSANYNEQFF
TRBJ2-1 | TRBV6-6 | . | . | TGTGCCAGCAGTTACGGTCTGGGGGGCATGGGAAATGAGCAGTTCTTC | CASSYGLGGMGNEQFF
TRBJ2-2 | TRBV6-5 | . | . | TGTGCCAGCAGTTACGGGGGGGGGCCTACCGGGGAGCTGTTTTTT | CASSYGGGPTGELFF
TRBJ2-1 | TRBV7-9 | . | . | TGTGCCATCCTACCCGACAGCTACAATGAGCAGTTCTTC | CAILPDSYNEQFF
TRBJ2-1 | TRBV19 | . | . | TGTGCCAGTAGTATGGTGGGGATGGCTTACAATGAGCAGTTCTTC | CASSMVGMAYNEQFF
TRBJ1-2 | TRBV7-9 | . | . | TGTGCCAGCAGTTACGGCTACACCTTC | CASSYGYTF
TRBJ2-1 | TRBV7-9 | . | . | TGTGCCAGCAGCTTAGTAGTCCATGGCAATGAGCAGTTCTTC | CASSLVVHGNEQFF
TRBJ1-4 | TRBV28 | . | TRBD1 | TGTGCCAGCAGTGGATCCGGGACAGGATCGAATGAAAAACTGTTTTTT | CASSGSGTGSNEKLFF
TRBJ2-2 | TRBV7-6 | once | . | TGTGCCAGCAGCGGCCGGGACCTCGCGTCCGGGGAGCTGTTTTTT | CASSGRDLASGELFF
TRBJ2-5 | TRBV7-9 | . | TRBD2 | TGTGCCAGCAGCTTATCCCTAGCGGAGCAAGAGACCCAGTACTTC | CASSLSLAEQETQYF
TRBJ1-2 | TRBV29-1 | . | . | TGCAGCGTTGGGAAGCAGGTTCGAGGCTACACCTTC | CSVGKQVRGYTF
TRBJ2-2 | TRBV7-9 | . | . | TGTGCCAGCATCAAGGGGACAACGAACACCGGGGAGCTGTTTTTT | CASIKGTTNTGELFF
TRBJ2-5 | TRBV27 | few | . | TGTGCCAGCAGTTTTTGGAACCCCGGGGAGATGGAAAAAGAGACCCAGTACTTC | CASSFWNPGEMEKETQYF
TRBJ1-1 | TRBV6-5 | . | TRBD1 | TGTGCCAGCAGTTACACGGACAGGGTTAGAACTGAAGCTTTCTTT | CASSYTDRVRTEAFF
TRBJ2-1 | TRBV9 | . | . | TGTGCCAGCAGCCCGCGTTTCCGTACGTCCAATGAGCAGTTCTTC | CASSPRFRTSNEQFF